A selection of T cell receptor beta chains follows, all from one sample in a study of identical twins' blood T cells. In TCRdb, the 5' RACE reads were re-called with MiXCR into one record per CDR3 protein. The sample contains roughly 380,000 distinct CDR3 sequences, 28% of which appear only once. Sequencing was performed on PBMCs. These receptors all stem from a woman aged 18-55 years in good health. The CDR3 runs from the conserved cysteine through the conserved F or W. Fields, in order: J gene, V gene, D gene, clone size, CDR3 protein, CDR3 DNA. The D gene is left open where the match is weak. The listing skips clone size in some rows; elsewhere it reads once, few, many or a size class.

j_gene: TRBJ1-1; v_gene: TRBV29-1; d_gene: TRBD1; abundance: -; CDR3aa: CSPPQGRVGGQGGTESFF; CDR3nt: TGCAGCCCACCACAAGGGAGAGTGGGCGGACAGGGGGGCACTGAATCTTTCTTC
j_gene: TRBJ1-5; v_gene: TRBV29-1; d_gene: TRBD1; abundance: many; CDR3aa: CSVEVGTVSQPQHF; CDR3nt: TGCAGCGTTGAAGTGGGGACAGTATCTCAGCCCCAGCATTTT
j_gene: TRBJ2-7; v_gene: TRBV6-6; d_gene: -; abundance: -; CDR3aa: CASSLRDGPYEQYF; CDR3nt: TGTGCCAGCAGCCTCCGGGACGGACCCTACGAGCAGTACTTC
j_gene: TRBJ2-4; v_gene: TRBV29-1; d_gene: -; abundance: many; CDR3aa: CSVRNIQYF; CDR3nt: TGCAGCGTTAGGAACATTCAGTACTTC
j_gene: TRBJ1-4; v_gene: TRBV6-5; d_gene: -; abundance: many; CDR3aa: CASSRIRGGFEKLFF; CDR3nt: TGTGCCAGCAGTCGAATTAGGGGAGGGTTTGAAAAACTGTTTTTT
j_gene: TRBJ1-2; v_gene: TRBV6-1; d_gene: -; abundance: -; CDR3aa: CASRKDWDDSYTF; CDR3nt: TGTGCCAGTAGAAAGGACTGGGACGACAGCTACACCTTC
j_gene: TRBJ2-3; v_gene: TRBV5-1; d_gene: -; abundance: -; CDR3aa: CASSWDGTDTQYF; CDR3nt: TGCGCCAGCAGCTGGGACGGCACAGATACGCAGTATTTT
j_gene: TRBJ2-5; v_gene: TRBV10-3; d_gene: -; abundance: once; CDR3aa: CAVGPQGLRETQYF; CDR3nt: TGTGCCGTAGGACCCCAGGGGCTTCGAGAGACCCAGTACTTC
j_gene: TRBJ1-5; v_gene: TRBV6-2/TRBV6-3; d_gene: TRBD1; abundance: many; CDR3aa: CASGPQQGSVHF; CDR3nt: TGTGCCAGCGGCCCCCAACAGGGGTCGGTACATTTT
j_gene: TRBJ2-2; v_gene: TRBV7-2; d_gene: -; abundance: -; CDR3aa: CASSFSGLRKVF; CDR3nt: TGTGCCAGCAGCTTTAGTGGCCTTAGAAAGGTTTTT
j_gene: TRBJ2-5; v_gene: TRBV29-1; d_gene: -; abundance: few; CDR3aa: CSVGRQIQETQYF; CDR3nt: TGCAGCGTTGGAAGGCAGATCCAAGAGACCCAGTACTTC
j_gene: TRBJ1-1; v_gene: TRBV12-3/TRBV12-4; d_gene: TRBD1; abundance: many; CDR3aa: CASTITGGTEAFF; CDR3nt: TGTGCCAGCACCATTACAGGGGGGACTGAAGCTTTCTTT
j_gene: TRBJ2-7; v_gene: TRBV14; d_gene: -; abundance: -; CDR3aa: CASSQAGASGEQYF; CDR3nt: TGTGCCAGCAGCCAAGCAGGGGCGTCAGGCGAGCAGTACTTC
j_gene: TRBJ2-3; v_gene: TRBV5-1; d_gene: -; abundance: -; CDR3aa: CASSLVDFRTDTRYF; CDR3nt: TGCGCCAGCAGCTTGGTTGACTTCCGCACAGATACGCGGTATTTT
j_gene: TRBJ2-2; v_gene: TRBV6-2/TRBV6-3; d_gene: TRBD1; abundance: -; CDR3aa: CASSYSRDRPELFF; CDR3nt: TGTGCCAGCAGTTATTCCAGGGACAGGCCGGAGCTGTTTTTT
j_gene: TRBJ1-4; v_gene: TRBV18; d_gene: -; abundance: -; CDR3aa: CASSSTGQRNEKLFF; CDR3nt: TGTGCCAGCTCATCCACCGGACAGAGAAATGAAAAACTGTTTTTT
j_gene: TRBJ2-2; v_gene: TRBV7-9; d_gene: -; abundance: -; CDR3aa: CASSSTFATGELFF; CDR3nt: TGTGCCAGCAGTTCGACATTTGCCACCGGGGAGCTGTTTTTT
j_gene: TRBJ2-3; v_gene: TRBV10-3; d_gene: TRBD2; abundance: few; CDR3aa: CAISEPVGGVLDTQYF; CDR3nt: TGTGCCATCAGCGAGCCTGTGGGAGGGGTGTTGGATACGCAGTATTTT
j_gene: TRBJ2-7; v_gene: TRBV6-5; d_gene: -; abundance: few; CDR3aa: CASSYSGHRSYEQYF; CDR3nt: TGTGCCAGCAGTTACTCGGGACACCGATCCTACGAGCAGTACTTC
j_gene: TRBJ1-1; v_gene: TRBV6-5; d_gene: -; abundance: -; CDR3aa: CASSRQLPNTDAFF; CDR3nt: TGTGCCAGCAGCAGACAGCTCCCGAACACTGATGCTTTCTTT
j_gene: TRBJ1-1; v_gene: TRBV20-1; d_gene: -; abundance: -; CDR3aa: CSAQLGGLNTEAFF; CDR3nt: TGCAGTGCTCAGTTAGGGGGATTGAACACTGAAGCTTTCTTT
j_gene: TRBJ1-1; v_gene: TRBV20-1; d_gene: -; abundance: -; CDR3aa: CSALRVGPEAFF; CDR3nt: TGCAGTGCCCTTAGGGTGGGGCCTGAAGCTTTCTTT
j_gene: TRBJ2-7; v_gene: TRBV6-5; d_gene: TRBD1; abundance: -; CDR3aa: CASKGQGTGEQYF; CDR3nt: TGTGCCAGCAAAGGACAGGGGACCGGCGAGCAGTACTTC
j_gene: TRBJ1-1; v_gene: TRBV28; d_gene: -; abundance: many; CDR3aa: CASSEGQRSEAFF; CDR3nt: TGTGCCAGCAGTGAAGGACAGAGGTCTGAAGCTTTCTTT
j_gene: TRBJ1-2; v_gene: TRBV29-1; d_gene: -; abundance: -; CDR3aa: CSVVLSGPYTF; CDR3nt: TGCAGCGTTGTCCTGTCCGGGCCCTACACCTTC
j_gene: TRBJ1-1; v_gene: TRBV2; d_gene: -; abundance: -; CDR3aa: CASSERRGREAFF; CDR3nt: TGTGCCAGCAGTGAAAGAAGGGGTCGGGAAGCGTTCTTT
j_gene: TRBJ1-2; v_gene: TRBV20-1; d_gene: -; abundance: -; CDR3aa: CSARLARFNYGYTF; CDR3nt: TGCAGTGCTAGATTAGCCAGGTTTAACTATGGCTACACCTTC
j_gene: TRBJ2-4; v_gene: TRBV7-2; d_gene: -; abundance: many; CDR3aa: CASSLASNGVQYF; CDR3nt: TGTGCCAGCAGCTTAGCGTCGAACGGGGTTCAGTACTTC
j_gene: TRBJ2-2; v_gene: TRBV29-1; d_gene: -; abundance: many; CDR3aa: CSVDTENTGELFF; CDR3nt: TGCAGCGTTGATACAGAGAACACCGGGGAGCTGTTTTTT
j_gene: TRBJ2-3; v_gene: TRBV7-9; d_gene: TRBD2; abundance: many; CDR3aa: CASSSLQSGASTDTQYF; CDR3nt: TGTGCCAGCAGCTCCCTCCAAAGCGGGGCTAGCACAGATACGCAGTATTTT
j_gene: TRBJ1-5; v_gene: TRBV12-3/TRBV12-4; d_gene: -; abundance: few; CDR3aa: CASSFGANQPQHF; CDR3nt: TGTGCCAGCAGTTTCGGGGCCAATCAGCCCCAGCATTTT
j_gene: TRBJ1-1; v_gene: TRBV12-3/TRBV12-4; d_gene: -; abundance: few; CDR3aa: CASGKTRVKGTEAFF; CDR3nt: TGTGCCAGCGGAAAAACCAGGGTGAAGGGTACTGAAGCTTTCTTT
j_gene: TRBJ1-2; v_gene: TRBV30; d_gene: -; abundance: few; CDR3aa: CAWSRTDKLNYGYTF; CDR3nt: TGTGCCTGGAGTAGAACAGATAAGCTTAACTATGGCTACACCTTC
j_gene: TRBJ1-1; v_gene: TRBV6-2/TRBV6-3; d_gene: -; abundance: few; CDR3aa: CASSRQVEKAAFF; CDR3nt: TGTGCCAGCAGTCGGCAGGTGGAGAAGGCAGCTTTCTTT
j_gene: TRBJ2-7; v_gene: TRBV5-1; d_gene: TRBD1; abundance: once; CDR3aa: CASKYGTGVYEQYF; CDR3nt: TGCGCCAGCAAATACGGGACAGGGGTCTACGAGCAGTACTTC
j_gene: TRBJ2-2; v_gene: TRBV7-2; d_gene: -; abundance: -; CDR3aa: CASSLALQTMPLFF; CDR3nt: TGTGCCAGCAGCTTAGCCCTTCAAACTATGCCTCTGTTTTTT
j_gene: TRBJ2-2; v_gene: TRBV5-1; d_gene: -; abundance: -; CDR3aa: CASSLAGRTGELFF; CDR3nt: TGCGCCAGCAGCTTGGCGGGGAGAACCGGGGAGCTGTTTTTT